A selection of T cell receptor beta chains follows, all from one sample in a study of PD-1 blockade in classical Hodgkin lymphoma. Sequencing was performed with immunoSEQ multiplex PCR; in TCRdb, only in-frame clones are kept and a portion is missing. The repertoire holds approximately 41,000 clones, 66% seen once, with 2.5% to 3.5% in the top ten. The material sequenced was peripheral blood mononuclear cells (PBMCs), taken before the fourth cycle of nivolumab. These receptors were taken from a human donor with classical Hodgkin lymphoma. CDR3s include the opening cysteine and the closing phenylalanine or tryptophan. D genes are given only for firm matches. Only part of the rows carry a size: once, few, many, or a class if the clone is expanded.

13 NA TRBJ2-7 TRBV11-3 NA TGTGCCAGCAGCTTAAGGGTTGCGGGCGAGCAGTACTTC CASSLRVAGEQYF
16 NA TRBJ2-7 TRBV11-2 NA TGTGCCAGCAGCTTGGCACGTGGAGTCCTCCCCTACGAGCAGTACTTC CASSLARGVLPYEQYF
15 TRBD1 TRBJ2-7 TRBV6-6 NA TGTGCCAGCAGCTTACGAGGCGGACAGGGCTACGAGCAGTACTTC CASSLRGGQGYEQYF
16 TRBD2 TRBJ2-3 TRBV19 NA TGTGCCAGTAGGGCAGGGACTAGCGGGAGAGCAGATACGCAGTATTTT CASRAGTSGRADTQYF
12 TRBD1 TRBJ1-2 TRBV6-1 once TGTGCCAGCAGGACAGGGGGCCATGGCTACACCTTC CASRTGGHGYTF
13 NA TRBJ2-5 TRBV9 NA TGTGCCAGCAGCGTTCATGACGGAGAGACCCAGTACTTC CASSVHDGETQYF
15 TRBD1 TRBJ1-5 TRBV6-5 NA TGTGCCAGCAGTCGACAGGGTTATAGCAATCAGCCCCAGCATTTT CASSRQGYSNQPQHF
15 TRBD1 TRBJ1-5 TRBV7-2 NA TGTGCCAGCAGCGGCGACAGGGTGAGCAATCAGCCCCAGCATTTT CASSGDRVSNQPQHF
16 TRBD2 TRBJ2-7 TRBV5-6 NA TGTGCCAGCAGCTTGGGATTGGTTAGCGGGGCGTCCGAGCAGTACTTC CASSLGLVSGASEQYF
17 TRBD1 TRBJ1-1 TRBV29-1 many TGCAGCGTTGACAGTGGACAGGCCCTAATAATGAACACTGAAGCTTTCTTT CSVDSGQALIMNTEAFF
14 NA TRBJ2-7 TRBV18 NA TGTGCCAGCTCACTCGGTGGGGGACCCTACGAGCAGTACTTC CASSLGGGPYEQYF
14 NA TRBJ1-5 TRBV11-2 few TGTGCCAGCAGCCGCGACAGTAGCAATCAGCCCCAGCATTTT CASSRDSSNQPQHF
14 NA TRBJ1-4 TRBV30 few TGTGCCTGGAACGGGGGCGCGATTAATGAAAAACTGTTTTTT CAWNGGAINEKLFF
14 NA TRBJ2-2 TRBV10-1 NA TGCGCCGCCTACATTCTGGCCGGGGCCGGGGAGCTGTTTTTT CAAYILAGAGELFF
13 NA TRBJ2-3 TRBV7-2 once TGTGCCAGCAGCGAGTCCCCGGGGGATACGCAGTATTTT CASSESPGDTQYF
15 TRBD2 TRBJ2-1 TRBV2 NA TGTGCCAGCAGTGAACAGGGCGGGGGATACAATGAGCAGTTCTTC CASSEQGGGYNEQFF
16 NA TRBJ1-5 TRBV30 NA TGTGCCTGGAGTATTTCCACAGGTGGGGGTAATCAGCCCCAGCATTTT CAWSISTGGGNQPQHF
13 NA TRBJ1-2 TRBV29-1 medium-sized TGCAGCGTTGAATGGGGGGCTCGATATGGCTACACCTTC CSVEWGARYGYTF
15 NA TRBJ2-7 TRBV7-9 medium-sized TGTGCCAGCAGCCCCGGAGGTCCAGGCGCCTACGAGCAGTACTTC CASSPGGPGAYEQYF
15 NA TRBJ2-7 TRBV28 few TGTGCCAGCAGAACTGGGGGGACAGTCTCCTACGAGCAGTACTTC CASRTGGTVSYEQYF
13 NA TRBJ1-1 TRBV18 once TGTGCCAGCTCACAGACAAGAAACACTGAAGCTTTCTTT CASSQTRNTEAFF
14 TRBD1 TRBJ2-7 TRBV5-1 few TGCGCCAGCAGCTTGGTTCAGGGGGCAGGCGAGCAGTACTTC CASSLVQGAGEQYF
15 TRBD1 TRBJ1-2 TRBV9 NA TGTGCCAGCAGCGTGGCAGGGGGCGCGAAGCATGGCTACACCTTC CASSVAGGAKHGYTF
14 NA TRBJ2-7 TRBV11-2 NA TGTGCCAGCAGCTTAACGGACGCATACTACGAGCAGTACTTC CASSLTDAYYEQYF
13 NA TRBJ1-1 TRBV5-1 NA TGCGCCAGCAGCTTGGCCGGCGGTTCAGAAGCTTTCTTT CASSLAGGSEAFF
16 NA TRBJ1-3 TRBV4-3 NA TGCGCCAGCAGCCAATCATCTCCCTACTCTGGAAACACCATATATTTT CASSQSSPYSGNTIYF
13 NA TRBJ1-1 TRBV25-1 NA TGTGCCAGCAGGGACCCTGGAACGCCTGAAGCTTTCTTT CASRDPGTPEAFF
14 NA TRBJ1-4 TRBV7-9 NA TGTGCCAGCAGCCACGACAGGAATAATGAAAAACTGTTTTTT CASSHDRNNEKLFF
17 NA TRBJ2-3 TRBV5-4 NA TGTGCCAGCAGCTTTCCGAGGGGTGGGGGGTCGGCAGATACGCAGTATTTT CASSFPRGGGSADTQYF
14 NA TRBJ1-5 TRBV6-1 NA TGTGCCAGCGGAGGGGGGGGAAGCAATCAGCCCCAGCATTTT CASGGGGSNQPQHF
14 TRBD1 TRBJ1-5 TRBV19 NA TGTGCCAGTAGTACCGACAGGGGGGGTCAGCCCCAGCATTTT CASSTDRGGQPQHF
14 NA TRBJ1-1 TRBV23-1 NA TGCGCCAGCAGTCTCGGACACCGGGGTACTGAAGCTTTCTTT CASSLGHRGTEAFF
16 NA TRBJ2-5 TRBV7-2 NA TGTGCCAGCAGCTTAGTGGGGGGACCGGCTGGGGAGACCCAGTACTTC CASSLVGGPAGETQYF
14 NA TRBJ1-3 TRBV6-5 NA TGTGCCAGCAGTTACTCGTCAGGTGGAAACACCATATATTTT CASSYSSGGNTIYF
17 TRBD2 TRBJ2-5 TRBV7-2 NA TGTGCCAGCAGCTTAGGACTAGCGGGAGGGCAGGAAGAGACCCAGTACTTC CASSLGLAGGQEETQYF
18 NA TRBJ2-7 TRBV11-2 few TGTGCCAGCAGCTTAGAAATGAGTTGGCGGGTGACTTCCTACGAGCAGTACTTC CASSLEMSWRVTSYEQYF
14 TRBD1 TRBJ1-4 TRBV10-3 NA TGTGCCATCAGGGCCGGGACAGGGGTTGAAAAACTGTTTTTT CAIRAGTGVEKLFF
14 NA TRBJ1-1 TRBV15 few TGTGCCACCAGCAGAGAGCCGGGAAGTTCTCAAGCTTTCTTT CATSREPGSSQAFF
15 TRBD1 TRBJ1-6 TRBV28 NA TGTGCCAGCAGGGACAGGGGCGACTTAAGGTCACCCCTCCACTTT CASRDRGDLRSPLHF
12 TRBD1 TRBJ1-2 TRBV28 NA TGTGCCAGCAGTTACAGGGGCGGTGGCTACACCTTC CASSYRGGGYTF
16 TRBD1 TRBJ1-5 TRBV7-9 few TGTGCCAGCAGCTTAGGGACAGGGGTTGGCAATCAGCCCCAGCATTTT CASSLGTGVGNQPQHF
13 TRBD1 TRBJ1-4 TRBV6-5 NA TGTGCCAGCAGGCCTACAGGGGGCGGAAAACTGTTTTTT CASRPTGGGKLFF
12 NA TRBJ2-5 TRBV30 NA TGTGCCTGGACTCGAGGGGGGAAGACCCAGTACTTC CAWTRGGKTQYF
11 NA TRBJ1-1 TRBV30 few TGTGCCTGGAGTGAGTTTATAACAGCTTTCTTT CAWSEFITAFF
15 TRBD1 TRBJ1-6 TRBV6-4 NA TGTGCCAGCAGCTTATCTGGACAGGGCGCTTCACCCCTCCACTTT CASSLSGQGASPLHF
14 NA TRBJ1-6 TRBV6-5 few TGTGCCAGCAACCAAGAAGGGCACAATTCACCCCTCCACTTT CASNQEGHNSPLHF
17 NA TRBJ2-3 TRBV18 NA TGTGCCAGCTCACCACTGATGCGAGGGGCTAGCACAGATACGCAGTATTTT CASSPLMRGASTDTQYF
13 NA TRBJ1-1 TRBV6-5 NA TGTGCCAGCAGTTACGGTCAGAACACTGAAGCTTTCTTT CASSYGQNTEAFF
14 TRBD1 TRBJ1-2 TRBV30 NA TGTGCCTGGACAGGGGGGGCCAGAGCCTATGGCTACACCTTC CAWTGGARAYGYTF
15 TRBD2 TRBJ2-3 TRBV7-9 NA TGTGCCAGCAGCTTAACGCGAGCGGGAGGAGATACGCAGTATTTT CASSLTRAGGDTQYF
16 TRBD1 TRBJ2-4 TRBV7-2 NA TGTGCCAGCAGCTTCGAGGACAGGAGATCCAAAAACATTCAGTACTTC CASSFEDRRSKNIQYF